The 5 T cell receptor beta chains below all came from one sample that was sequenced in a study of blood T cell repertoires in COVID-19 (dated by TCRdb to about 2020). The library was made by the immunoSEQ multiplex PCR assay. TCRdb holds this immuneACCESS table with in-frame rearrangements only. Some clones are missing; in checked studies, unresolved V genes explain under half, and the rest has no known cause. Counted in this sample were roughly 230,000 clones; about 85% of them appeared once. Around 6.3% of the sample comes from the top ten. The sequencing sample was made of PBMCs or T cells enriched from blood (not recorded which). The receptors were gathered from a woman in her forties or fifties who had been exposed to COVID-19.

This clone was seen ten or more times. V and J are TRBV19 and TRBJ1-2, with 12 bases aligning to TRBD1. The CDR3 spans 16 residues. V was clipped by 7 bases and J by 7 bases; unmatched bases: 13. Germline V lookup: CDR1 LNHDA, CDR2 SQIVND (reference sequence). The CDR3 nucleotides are TGTGCCAGTACCCCTTCGCCCGGGACAGGGGGCGGTGGCTACACCTTC. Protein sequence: CASTPSPGTGGGGYTF.

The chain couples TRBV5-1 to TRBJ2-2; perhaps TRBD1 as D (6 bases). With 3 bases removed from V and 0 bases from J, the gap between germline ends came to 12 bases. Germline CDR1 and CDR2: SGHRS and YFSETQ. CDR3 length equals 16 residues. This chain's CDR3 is CASSSTGTPNTGELFF. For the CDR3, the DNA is TGCGCCAGCAGCTCGACCGGGACACCGAACACCGGGGAGCTGTTTTTT.

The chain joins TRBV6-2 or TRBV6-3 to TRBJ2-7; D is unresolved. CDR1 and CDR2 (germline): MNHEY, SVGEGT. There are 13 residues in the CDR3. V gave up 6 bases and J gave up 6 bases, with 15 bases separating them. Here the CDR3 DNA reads TGTGCCAGCAGCCTTTTTCTTTACAGCGAGCAGTACTTC. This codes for CASSLFLYSEQYF.

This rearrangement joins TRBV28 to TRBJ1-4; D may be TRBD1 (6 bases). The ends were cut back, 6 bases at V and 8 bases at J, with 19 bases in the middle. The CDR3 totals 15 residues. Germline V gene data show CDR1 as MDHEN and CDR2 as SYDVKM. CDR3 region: CASSLGGGGREKLFF. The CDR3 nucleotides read TGTGCCAGCAGCCTGGGAGGGGGGGGAAGAGAAAAACTGTTTTTT. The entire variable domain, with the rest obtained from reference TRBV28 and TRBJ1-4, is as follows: DVKVTQSSRYLVKRTGEKVFLECVQDMDHENMFWYRQDPGLGLRLIYFSYDVKMKEKGDIPEGYSVSREKKERFSLILESASTNQTSMYLCASSLGGGGREKLFFGSGTQLSVL.

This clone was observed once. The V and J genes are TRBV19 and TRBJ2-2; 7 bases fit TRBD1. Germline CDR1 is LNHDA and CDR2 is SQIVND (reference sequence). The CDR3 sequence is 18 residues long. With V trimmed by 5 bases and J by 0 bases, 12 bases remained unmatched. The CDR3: CASSSDRELMTNTGELFF. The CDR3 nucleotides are TGTGCCAGTAGTTCCGACAGGGAGCTCATGACGAACACCGGGGAGCTGTTTTTT.